These 2 T cell receptor beta chains originate from one sample sequenced in a study of T cell responses to AZD1222 COVID-19 vaccine (dated by TCRdb to about 2021). Receptor libraries were prepared by the immunoSEQ multiplex PCR assay. TCRdb provides this immuneACCESS table in a form limited to in-frame rearrangements. Some clones are lacking; in checked studies, under half of them reflect an unresolved V gene, and why the rest are absent is not known. Within this sample are tens of thousands of clones, with more than 85% of them counted one time only. The ten largest clones take up approximately 4.5% of the sample. The sample's time point label, decoded: about 28 days (+/-7) after the second vaccine dose. The sample in question was peripheral blood, obtained 28 days after the second AZD1222 dose. The receptors were gathered from an adult who received the AZD1222 COVID-19 vaccine.

The rearrangement uses TRBV6-1 and TRBJ1-5; D is unresolved. V was shortened by 2 bases and J by 0 bases, with 5 bases between the two germline ends. The CDR3 runs 14 residues. Germline V gene data show CDR1 as MNHNS and CDR2 as SASEGT. In DNA, the CDR3 is TGTGCCAGCAGTGAACATTTTAGCAATCAGCCCCAGCATTTT. Protein: CASSEHFSNQPQHF.

The rearrangement joins TRBV19 to TRBJ2-7; D is perhaps TRBD1 (5 bases). V shed 6 bases and J shed 2 bases, with 8 bases lying between them. Germline V CDR1 and CDR2: LNHDA, SQIVND (reference sequence). CDR3 length: 12 amino acids. This CDR3 is CASSQGPYEQYF. The CDR3 DNA is TGTGCCAGTAGCCAGGGCCCCTACGAGCAGTACTTC. Full variable domain (rest looked up from reference TRBV19 and TRBJ2-7): DGGITQSPKYLFRKEGQNVTLSCEQNLNHDAMYWYRQDPGQGLRLIYYSQIVNDFQKGDIAEGYSVSREKKESFPLTVTSAQKNPTAFYLCASSQGPYEQYFGPGTRLTVT.